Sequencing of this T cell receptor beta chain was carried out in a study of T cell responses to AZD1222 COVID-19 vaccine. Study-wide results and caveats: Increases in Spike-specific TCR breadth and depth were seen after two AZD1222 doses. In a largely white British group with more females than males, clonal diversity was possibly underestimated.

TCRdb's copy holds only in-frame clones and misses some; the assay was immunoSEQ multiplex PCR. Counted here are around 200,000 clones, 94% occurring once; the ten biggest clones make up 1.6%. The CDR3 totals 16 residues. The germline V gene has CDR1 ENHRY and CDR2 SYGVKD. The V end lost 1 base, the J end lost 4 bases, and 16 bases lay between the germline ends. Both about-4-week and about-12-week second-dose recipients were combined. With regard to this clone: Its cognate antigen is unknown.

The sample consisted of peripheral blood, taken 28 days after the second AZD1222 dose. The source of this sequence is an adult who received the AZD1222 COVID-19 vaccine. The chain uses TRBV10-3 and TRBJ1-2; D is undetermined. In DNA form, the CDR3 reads TGTGCCATCAGTGAGTTTGGTGGCTACAGAGCCTATGGCTACACCTTC. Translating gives CAISEFGGYRAYGYTF.